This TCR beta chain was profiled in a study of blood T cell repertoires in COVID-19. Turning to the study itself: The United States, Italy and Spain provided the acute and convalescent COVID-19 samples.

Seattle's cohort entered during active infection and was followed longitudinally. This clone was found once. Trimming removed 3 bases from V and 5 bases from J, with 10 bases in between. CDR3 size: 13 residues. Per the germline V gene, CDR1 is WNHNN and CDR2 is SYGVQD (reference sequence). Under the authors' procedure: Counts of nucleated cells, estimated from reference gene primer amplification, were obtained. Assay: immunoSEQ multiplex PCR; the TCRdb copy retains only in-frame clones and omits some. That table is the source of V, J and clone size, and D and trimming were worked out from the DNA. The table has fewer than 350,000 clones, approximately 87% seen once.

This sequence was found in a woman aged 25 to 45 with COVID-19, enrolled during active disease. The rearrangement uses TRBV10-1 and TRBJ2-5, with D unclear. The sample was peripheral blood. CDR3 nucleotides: TGCGCCAGCAGTGACAGATTCAGGGAGACCCAGTACTTC. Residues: CASSDRFRETQYF.